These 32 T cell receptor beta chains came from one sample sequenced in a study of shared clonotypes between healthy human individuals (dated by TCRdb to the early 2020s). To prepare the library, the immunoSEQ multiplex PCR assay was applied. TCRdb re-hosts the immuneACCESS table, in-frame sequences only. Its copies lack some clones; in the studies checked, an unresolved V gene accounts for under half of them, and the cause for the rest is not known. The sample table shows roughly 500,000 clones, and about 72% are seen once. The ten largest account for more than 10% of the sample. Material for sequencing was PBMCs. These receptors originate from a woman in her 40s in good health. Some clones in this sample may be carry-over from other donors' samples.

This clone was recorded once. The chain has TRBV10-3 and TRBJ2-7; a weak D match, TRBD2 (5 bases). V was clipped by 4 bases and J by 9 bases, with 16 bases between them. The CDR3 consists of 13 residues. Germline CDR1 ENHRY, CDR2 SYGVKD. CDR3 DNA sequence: TGTGCCATCAGTGTGGATGAGGCAGGAGGGCAGTACTTC. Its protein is CAISVDEAGGQYF.

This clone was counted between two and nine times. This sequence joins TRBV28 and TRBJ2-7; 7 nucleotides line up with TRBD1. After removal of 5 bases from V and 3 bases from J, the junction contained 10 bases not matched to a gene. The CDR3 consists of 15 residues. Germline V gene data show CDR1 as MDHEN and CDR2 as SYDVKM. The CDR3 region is CASSLRTGRDYEQYF. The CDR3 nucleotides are TGTGCCAGCAGTCTTCGGACAGGCCGTGACTACGAGCAGTACTTC.

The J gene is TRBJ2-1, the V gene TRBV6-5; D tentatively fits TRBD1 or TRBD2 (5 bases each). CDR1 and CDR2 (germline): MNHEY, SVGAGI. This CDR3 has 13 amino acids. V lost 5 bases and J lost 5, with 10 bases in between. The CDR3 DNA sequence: TGTGCCAGCAGTGCGCCGGGACACAATGAGCAGTTCTTC. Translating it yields CASSAPGHNEQFF.

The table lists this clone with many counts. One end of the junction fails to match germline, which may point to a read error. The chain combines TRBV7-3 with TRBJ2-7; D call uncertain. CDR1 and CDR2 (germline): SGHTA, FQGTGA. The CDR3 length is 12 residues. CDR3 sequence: CASSQGPEQVPF. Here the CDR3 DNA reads TGTGCCAGCAGCCAAGGCCCCGAGCAGGTTCCCTTC.

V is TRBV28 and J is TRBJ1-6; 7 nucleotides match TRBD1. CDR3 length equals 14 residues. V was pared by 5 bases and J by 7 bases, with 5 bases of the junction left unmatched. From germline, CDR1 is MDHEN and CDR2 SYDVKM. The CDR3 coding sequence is TGTGCCAGCAGTAAATCAGGGGGAAATTCACCCCTCCACTTT. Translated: CASSKSGGNSPLHF.

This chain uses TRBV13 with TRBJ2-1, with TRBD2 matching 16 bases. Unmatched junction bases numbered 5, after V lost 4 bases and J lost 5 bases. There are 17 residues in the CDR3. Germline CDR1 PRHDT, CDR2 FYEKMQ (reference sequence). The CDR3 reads CASSSGLAGGINNEQFF. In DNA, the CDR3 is TGTGCCAGCAGCTCGGGACTAGCGGGAGGGATAAACAATGAGCAGTTCTTC. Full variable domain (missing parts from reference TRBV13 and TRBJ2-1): AAGVIQSPRHLIKEKRETATLKCYPIPRHDTVYWYQQGPGQDPQFLISFYEKMQSDKGSIPDRFSAQQFSDYHSELNMSSLELGDSALYFCASSSGLAGGINNEQFFGPGTRLTVL.

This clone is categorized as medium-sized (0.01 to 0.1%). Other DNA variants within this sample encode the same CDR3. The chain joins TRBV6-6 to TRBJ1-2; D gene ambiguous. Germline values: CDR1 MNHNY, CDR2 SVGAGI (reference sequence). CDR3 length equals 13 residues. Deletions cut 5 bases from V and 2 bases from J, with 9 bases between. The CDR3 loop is CASSPSPNYGYTF. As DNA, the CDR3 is TGTGCCAGCAGTCCTTCTCCCAACTATGGCTACACCTTC.

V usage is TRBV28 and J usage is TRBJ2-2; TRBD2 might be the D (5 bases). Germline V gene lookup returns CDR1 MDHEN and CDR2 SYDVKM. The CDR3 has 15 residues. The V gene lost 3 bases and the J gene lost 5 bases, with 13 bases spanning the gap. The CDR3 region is CASSLNRGWTGELFF. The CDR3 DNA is TGTGCCAGCAGTTTGAATAGAGGGTGGACCGGGGAGCTGTTTTTT.

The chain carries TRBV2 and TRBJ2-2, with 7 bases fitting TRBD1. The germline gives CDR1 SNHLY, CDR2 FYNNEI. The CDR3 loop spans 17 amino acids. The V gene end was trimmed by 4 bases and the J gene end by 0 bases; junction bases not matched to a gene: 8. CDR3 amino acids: CASSVTGSEANTGELFF. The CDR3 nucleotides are TGTGCCAGCAGTGTGACAGGGAGTGAAGCGAACACCGGGGAGCTGTTTTTT.

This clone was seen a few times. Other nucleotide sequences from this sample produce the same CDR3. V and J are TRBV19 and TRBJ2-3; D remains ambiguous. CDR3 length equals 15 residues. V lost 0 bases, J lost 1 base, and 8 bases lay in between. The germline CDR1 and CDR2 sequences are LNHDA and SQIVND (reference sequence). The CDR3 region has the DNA TGTGCCAGTAGTATAGAGGGAAGGGGCACAGATACGCAGTATTTT. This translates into CASSIEGRGTDTQYF.

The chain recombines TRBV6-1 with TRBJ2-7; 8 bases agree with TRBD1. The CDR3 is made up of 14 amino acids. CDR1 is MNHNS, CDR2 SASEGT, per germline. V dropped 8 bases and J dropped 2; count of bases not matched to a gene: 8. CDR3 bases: TGTGCCAGCGTCCCCGGGACAGGAACCTACGAGCAGTACTTC. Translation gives CASVPGTGTYEQYF.

The DNA for the CDR3 is TGTGCCAGCAGCGGGAGTGGTACAGATACGCAGTATTTT. This translates into CASSGSGTDTQYF. V is TRBV9 and J is TRBJ2-3, with D hard to call. The V end lost 3 bases, the J end lost 3 bases, and 8 bases lay between the germline ends. The CDR3 runs to 13 residues. Germline CDR1 is SGDLS and CDR2 is YYNGEE.

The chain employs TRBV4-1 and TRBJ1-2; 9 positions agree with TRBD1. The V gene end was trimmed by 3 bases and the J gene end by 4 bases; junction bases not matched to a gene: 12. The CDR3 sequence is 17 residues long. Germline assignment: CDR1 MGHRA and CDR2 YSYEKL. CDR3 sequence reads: CASSQDPGTGLIYGYTF. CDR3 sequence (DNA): TGCGCCAGCAGCCAGGACCCCGGGACAGGGTTGATCTATGGCTACACCTTC.

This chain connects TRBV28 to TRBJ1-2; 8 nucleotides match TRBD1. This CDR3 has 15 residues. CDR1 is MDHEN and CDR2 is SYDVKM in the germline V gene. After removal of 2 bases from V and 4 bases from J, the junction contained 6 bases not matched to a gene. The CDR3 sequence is CASSLTGGIGYGYTF. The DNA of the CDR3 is TGTGCCAGCAGTTTAACAGGGGGTATAGGCTATGGCTACACCTTC.

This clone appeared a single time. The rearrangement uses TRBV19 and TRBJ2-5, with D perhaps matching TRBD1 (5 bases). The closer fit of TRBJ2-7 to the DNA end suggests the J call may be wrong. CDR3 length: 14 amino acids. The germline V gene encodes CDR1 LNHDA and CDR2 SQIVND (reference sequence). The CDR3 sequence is CASSPRGPVYEQYF. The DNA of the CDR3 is TGTGCCTCCAGCCCAAGGGGCCCTGTTTACGAGCAGTACTTC.

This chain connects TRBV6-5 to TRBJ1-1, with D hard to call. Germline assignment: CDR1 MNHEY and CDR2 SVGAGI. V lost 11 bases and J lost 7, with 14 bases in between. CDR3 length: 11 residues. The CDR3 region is CAARRGIEAFF. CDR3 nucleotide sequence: TGTGCCGCCAGGAGAGGAATTGAAGCTTTCTTT.

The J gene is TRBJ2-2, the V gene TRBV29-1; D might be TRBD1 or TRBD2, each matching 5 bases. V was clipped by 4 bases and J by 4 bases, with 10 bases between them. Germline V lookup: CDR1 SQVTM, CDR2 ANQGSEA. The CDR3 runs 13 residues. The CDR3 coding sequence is TGCAGCGTTGGGGGGAGCGTCACCGGGGAGCTGTTTTTT. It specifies CSVGGSVTGELFF.

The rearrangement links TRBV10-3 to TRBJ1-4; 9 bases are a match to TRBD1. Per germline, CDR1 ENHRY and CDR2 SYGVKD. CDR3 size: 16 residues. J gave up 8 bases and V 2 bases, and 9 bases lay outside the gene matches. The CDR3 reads CAISESTGGAEEKLFF. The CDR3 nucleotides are TGTGCCATCAGTGAGAGTACAGGGGGCGCGGAAGAAAAACTGTTTTTT.

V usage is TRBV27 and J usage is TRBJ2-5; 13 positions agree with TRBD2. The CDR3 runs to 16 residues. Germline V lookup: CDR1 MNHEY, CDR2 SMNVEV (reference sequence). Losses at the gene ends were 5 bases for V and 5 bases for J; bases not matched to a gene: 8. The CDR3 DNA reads TGTGCCAGCAGTACAACCGGGACTAGCGGGACTGAGACCCAGTACTTC. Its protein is CASSTTGTSGTETQYF.

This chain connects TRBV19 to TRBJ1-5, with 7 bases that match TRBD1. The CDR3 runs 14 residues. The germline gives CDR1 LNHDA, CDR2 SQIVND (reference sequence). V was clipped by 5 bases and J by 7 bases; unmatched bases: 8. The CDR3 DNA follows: TGTGCCAGTAGTGATGACAGGGCCTACCAGCCCCAGCATTTT. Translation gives CASSDDRAYQPQHF.

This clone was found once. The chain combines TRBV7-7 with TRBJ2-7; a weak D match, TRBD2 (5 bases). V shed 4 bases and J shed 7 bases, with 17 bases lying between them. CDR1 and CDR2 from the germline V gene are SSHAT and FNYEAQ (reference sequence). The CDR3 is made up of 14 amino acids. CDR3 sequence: CASSWRAGSSEQYF. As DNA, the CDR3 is TGTGCCAGCAGCTGGCGGGCCGGGTCCTCTGAGCAGTACTTC.

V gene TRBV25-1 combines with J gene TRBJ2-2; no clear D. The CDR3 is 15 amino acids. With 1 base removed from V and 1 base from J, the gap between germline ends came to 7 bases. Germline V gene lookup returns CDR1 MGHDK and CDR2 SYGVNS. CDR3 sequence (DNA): TGTGCCAGCAGTGAATTGACCAGGAACACCGGGGAGCTGTTTTTT. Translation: CASSELTRNTGELFF.

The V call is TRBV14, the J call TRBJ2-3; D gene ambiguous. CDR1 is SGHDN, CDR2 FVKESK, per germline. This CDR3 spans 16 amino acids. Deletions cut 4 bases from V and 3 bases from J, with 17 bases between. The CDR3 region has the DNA TGTGCCAGCAGCCTAACATTTAATGGAGTGACAGATACGCAGTATTTT. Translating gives CASSLTFNGVTDTQYF.

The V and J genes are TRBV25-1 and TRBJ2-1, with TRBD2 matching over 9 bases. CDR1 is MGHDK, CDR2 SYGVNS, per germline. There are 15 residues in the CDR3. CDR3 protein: CGSGSPPLSYNEQFF. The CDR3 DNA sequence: TGTGGTAGCGGGAGTCCCCCCCTCTCCTACAATGAGCAGTTCTTC. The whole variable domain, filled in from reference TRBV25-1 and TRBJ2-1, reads EADIYQTPRYLVIGTGKKITLECSQTMGHDKMYWYQQDPGMELHLIHYSYGVNSTEKGDLSSESTVSRIRTEHFPLTLESARPSHTSQYLCGSGSPPLSYNEQFFGPGTRLTVL.

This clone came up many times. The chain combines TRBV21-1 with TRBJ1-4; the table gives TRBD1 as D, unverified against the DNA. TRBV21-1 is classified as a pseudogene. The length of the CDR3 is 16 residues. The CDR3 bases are TGTGCCAGCAGCCCCCGCTGGGCACAGGGCGGGGAAAAACTGTTTTTT. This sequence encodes CASSPRWAQGGEKLFF.

The CDR3 reads CASSSTTGGPVETQYF. DNA for the CDR3: TGTGCCAGCAGCTCAACAACGGGAGGGCCGGTCGAGACCCAGTACTTC. The chain uses TRBV5-4 and TRBJ2-5; TRBD2 matches at 8 bases. This CDR3 contains 16 residues. Germline V lookup: CDR1 SGHNT, CDR2 YYREEE (reference sequence). The junction had 12 bases not matched to a gene; V was cut back by 3 bases and J by 5 bases.

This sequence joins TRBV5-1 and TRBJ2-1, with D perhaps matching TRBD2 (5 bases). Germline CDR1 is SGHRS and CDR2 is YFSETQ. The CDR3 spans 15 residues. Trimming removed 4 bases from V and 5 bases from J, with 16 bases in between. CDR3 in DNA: TGCGCCAGCAGCGTGGACCACCTCGGGGACAATGAGCAGTTCTTC. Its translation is CASSVDHLGDNEQFF.

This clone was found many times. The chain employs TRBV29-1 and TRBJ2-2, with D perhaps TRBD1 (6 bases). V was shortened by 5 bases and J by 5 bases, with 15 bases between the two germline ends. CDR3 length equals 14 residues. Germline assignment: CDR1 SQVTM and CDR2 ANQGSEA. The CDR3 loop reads CSVKNEGETGELFF. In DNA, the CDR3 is TGCAGCGTTAAGAACGAGGGGGAAACCGGGGAGCTGTTTTTT.

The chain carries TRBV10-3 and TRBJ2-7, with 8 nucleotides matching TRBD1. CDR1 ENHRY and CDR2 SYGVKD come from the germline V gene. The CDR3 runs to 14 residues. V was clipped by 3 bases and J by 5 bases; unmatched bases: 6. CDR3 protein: CAISDSRTGHEQYF. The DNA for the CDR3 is TGTGCCATCAGTGATTCCCGGACAGGGCACGAGCAGTACTTC.

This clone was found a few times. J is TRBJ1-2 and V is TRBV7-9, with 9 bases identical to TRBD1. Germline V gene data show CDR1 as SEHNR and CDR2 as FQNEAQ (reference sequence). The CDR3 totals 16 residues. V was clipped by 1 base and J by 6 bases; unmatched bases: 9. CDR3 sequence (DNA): TGTGCCAGCAGCTTAGACGGGGACAGGGACCTGCATGGCTACACCTTC. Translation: CASSLDGDRDLHGYTF.

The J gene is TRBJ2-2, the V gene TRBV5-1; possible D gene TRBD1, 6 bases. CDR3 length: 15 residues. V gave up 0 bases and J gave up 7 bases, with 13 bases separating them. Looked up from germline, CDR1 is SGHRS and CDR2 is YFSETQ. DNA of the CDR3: TGCGCCAGCAGCTTGGATGGGTACAGGGTCGGGGAGCTGTTTTTT. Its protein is CASSLDGYRVGELFF.

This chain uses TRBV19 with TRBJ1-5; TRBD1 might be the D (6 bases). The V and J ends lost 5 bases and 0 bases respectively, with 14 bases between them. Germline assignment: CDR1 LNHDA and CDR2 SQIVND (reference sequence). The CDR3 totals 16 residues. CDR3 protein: CASSPQRGDSNQPQHF. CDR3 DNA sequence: TGTGCCAGTAGTCCCCAGAGGGGGGATAGCAATCAGCCCCAGCATTTT.